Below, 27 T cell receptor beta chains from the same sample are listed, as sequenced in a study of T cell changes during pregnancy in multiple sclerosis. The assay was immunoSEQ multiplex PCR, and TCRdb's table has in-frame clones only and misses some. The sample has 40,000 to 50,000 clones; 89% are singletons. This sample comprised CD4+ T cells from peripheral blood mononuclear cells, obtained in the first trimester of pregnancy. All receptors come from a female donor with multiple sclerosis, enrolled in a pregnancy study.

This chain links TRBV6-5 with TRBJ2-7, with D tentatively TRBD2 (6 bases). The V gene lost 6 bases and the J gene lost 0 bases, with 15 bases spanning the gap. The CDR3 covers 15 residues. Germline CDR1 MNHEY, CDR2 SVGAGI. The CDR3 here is CASSQSGLSSYEQYF. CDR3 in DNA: TGTGCCAGCAGCCAGAGCGGACTAAGCTCCTACGAGCAGTACTTC.

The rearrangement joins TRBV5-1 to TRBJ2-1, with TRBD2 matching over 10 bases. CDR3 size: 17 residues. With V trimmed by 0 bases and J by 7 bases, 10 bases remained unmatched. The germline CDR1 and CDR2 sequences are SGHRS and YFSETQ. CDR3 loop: CASSLAVAGGSWNEQFF. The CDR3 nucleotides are TGCGCCAGCAGCTTGGCGGTAGCGGGAGGATCGTGGAATGAGCAGTTCTTC.

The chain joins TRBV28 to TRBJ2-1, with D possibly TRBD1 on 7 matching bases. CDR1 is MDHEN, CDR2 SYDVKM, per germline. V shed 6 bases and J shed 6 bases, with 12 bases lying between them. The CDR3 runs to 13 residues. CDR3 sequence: CASSQGGTNEQFF. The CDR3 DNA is TGTGCCAGCAGCCAGGGGGGCACCAATGAGCAGTTCTTC.

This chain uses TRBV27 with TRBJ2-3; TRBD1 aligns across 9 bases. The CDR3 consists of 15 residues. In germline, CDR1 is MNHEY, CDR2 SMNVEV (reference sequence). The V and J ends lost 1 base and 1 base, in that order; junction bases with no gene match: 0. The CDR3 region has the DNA TGTGCCAGCAGTTTATGGGACAGGGGCACAGATACGCAGTATTTT. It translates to CASSLWDRGTDTQYF.

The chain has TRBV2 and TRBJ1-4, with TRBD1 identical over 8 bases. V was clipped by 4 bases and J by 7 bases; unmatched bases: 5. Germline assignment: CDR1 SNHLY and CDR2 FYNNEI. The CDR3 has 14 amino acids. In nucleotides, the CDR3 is TGTGCCAGCAGTGGTGCCAGGGGGCTTGAAAAACTGTTTTTT. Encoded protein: CASSGARGLEKLFF.

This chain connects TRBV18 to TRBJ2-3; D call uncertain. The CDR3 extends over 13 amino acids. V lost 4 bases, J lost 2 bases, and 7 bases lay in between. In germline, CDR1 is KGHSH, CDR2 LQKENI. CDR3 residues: CASSLLPTDTQYF. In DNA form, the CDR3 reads TGTGCCAGCTCACTACTCCCCACAGATACGCAGTATTTT.

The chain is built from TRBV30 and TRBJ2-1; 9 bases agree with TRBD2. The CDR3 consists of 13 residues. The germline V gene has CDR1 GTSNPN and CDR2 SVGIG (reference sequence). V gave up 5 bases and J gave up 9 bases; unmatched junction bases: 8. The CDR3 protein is CAWGVAGGAEQFF. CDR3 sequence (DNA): TGTGCCTGGGGGGTCGCGGGAGGGGCTGAGCAGTTCTTC. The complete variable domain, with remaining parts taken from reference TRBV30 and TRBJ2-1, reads SQTIHQWPATLVQPVGSPLSLECTVEGTSNPNLYWYRQAAGRGLQLLFYSVGIGQISSEVPQNLSASRPQDRQFILSSKKLLLSDSGFYLCAWGVAGGAEQFFGPGTRLTVL.

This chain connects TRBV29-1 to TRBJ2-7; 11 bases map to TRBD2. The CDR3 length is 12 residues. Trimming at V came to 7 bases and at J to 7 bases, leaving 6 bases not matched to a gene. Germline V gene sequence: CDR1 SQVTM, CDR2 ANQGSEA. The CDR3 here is CSALAGGSEQYF. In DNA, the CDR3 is TGCAGCGCATTAGCGGGAGGGAGTGAGCAGTACTTC.

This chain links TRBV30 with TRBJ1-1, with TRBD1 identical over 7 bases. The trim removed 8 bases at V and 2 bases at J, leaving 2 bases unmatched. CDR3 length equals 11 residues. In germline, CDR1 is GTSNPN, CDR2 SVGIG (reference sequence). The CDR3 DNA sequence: TGTGCCCACAGGGGAAACACTGAAGCTTTCTTT. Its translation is CAHRGNTEAFF. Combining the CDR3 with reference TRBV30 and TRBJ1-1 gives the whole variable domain SQTIHQWPATLVQPVGSPLSLECTVEGTSNPNLYWYRQAAGRGLQLLFYSVGIGQISSEVPQNLSASRPQDRQFILSSKKLLLSDSGFYLCAHRGNTEAFFGQGTRLTVV.

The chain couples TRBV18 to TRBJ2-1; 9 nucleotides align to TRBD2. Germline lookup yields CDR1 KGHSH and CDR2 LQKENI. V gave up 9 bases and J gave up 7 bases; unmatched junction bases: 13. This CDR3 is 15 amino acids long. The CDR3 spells CASSLAGGGRNEQFF. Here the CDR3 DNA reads TGTGCCAGTTCCCTGGCGGGAGGGGGTCGAAATGAGCAGTTCTTC.

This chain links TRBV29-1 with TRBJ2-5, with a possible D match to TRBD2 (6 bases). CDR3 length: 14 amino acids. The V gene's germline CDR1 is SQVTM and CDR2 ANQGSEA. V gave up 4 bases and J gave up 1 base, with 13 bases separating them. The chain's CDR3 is CSVGYPGGQETQYF. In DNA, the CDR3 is TGCAGCGTTGGGTATCCCGGGGGCCAAGAGACCCAGTACTTC.

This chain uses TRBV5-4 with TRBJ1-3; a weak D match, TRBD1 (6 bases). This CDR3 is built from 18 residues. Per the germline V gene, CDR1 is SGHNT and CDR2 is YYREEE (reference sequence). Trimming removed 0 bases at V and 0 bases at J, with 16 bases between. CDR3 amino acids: CASSLGPSVGGSGNTIYF. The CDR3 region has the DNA TGTGCCAGCAGCTTGGGGCCCTCCGTAGGGGGCTCTGGAAACACCATATATTTT.

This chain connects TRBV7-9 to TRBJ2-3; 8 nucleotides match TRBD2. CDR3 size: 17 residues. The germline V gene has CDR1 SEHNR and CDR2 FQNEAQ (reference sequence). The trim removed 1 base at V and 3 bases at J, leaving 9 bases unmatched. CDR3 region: CASSLDRLAGETDTQYF. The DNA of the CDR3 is TGTGCCAGCAGCTTAGATCGTCTAGCGGGTGAAACAGATACGCAGTATTTT.

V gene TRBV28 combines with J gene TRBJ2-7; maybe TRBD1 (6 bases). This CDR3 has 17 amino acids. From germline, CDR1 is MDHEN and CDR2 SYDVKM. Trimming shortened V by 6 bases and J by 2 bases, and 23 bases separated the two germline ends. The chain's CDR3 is CASREIKSGHATYEQYF. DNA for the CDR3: TGTGCCAGCAGGGAAATCAAATCGGGACACGCTACCTACGAGCAGTACTTC.

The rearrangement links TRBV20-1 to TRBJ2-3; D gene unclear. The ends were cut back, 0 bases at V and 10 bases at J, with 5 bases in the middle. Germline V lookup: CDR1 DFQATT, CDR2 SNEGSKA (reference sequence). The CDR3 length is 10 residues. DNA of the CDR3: TGCAGTGCTAGAGAGTGGCCGCAGTATTTT. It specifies CSAREWPQYF.

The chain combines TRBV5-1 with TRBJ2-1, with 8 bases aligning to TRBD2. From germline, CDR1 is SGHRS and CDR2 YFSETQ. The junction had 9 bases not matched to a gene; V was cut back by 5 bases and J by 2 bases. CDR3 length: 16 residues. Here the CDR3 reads CASSGSSGYTYNEQFF. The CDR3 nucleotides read TGCGCCAGCAGTGGATCTAGCGGGTATACCTACAATGAGCAGTTCTTC.

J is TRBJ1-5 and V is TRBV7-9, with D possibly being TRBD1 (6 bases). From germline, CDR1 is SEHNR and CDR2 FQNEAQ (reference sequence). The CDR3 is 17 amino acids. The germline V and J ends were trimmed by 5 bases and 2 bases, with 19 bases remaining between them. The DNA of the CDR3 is TGTGCCAGCAGCCCTGGGAGGGGGGGATGGGGCAATCAGCCCCAGCATTTT. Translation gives CASSPGRGGWGNQPQHF.

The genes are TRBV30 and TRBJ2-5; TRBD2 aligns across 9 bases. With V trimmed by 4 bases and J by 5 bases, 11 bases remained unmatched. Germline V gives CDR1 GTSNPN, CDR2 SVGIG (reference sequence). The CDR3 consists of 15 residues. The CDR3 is CAWIFSGRGGETQYF. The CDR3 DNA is TGTGCCTGGATTTTTAGCGGGAGAGGCGGCGAGACCCAGTACTTC. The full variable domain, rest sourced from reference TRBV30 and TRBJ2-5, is SQTIHQWPATLVQPVGSPLSLECTVEGTSNPNLYWYRQAAGRGLQLLFYSVGIGQISSEVPQNLSASRPQDRQFILSSKKLLLSDSGFYLCAWIFSGRGGETQYFGPGTRLLVL.

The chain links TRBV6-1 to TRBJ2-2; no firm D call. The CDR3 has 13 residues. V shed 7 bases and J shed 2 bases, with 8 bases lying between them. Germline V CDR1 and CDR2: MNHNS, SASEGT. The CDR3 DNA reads TGTGCCAGCACCCCAGGAAACACCGGGGAGCTGTTTTTT. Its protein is CASTPGNTGELFF.

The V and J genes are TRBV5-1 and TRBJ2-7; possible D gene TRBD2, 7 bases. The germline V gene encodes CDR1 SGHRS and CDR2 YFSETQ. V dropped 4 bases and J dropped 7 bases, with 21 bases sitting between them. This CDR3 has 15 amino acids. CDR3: CASSGPTGGYDEQYF. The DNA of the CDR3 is TGCGCCAGCAGCGGCCCGACGGGGGGCTACGATGAGCAGTACTTC.

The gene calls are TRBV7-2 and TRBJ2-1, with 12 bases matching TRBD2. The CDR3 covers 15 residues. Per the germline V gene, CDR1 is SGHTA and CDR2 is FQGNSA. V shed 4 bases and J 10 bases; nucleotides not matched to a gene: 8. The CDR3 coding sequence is TGTGCCAGCAGCTGGACTAGCGGGATGGAGAGGGAGCAGTTCTTC. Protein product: CASSWTSGMEREQFF.

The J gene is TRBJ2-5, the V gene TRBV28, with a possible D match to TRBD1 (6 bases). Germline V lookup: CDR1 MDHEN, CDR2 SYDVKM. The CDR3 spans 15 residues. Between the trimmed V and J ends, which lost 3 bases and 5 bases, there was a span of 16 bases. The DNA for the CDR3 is TGTGCCAGCAGTTTCCCCCGGACAGCTACGGAGACCCAGTACTTC. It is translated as CASSFPRTATETQYF.

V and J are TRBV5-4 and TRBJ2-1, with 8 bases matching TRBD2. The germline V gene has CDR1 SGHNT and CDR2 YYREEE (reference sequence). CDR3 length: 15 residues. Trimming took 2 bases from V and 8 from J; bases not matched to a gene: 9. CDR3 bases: TGTGCCAGCAGCTTTGGGGGACTAGGGGTTGATGAGCAGTTCTTC. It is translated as CASSFGGLGVDEQFF.

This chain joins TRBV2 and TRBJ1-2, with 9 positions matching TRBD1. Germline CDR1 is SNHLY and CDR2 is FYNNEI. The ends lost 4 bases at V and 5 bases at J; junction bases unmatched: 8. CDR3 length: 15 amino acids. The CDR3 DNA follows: TGTGCCAGCAGTGGGGGACAGGGCCCCATATATGGCTACACCTTC. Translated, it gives CASSGGQGPIYGYTF.

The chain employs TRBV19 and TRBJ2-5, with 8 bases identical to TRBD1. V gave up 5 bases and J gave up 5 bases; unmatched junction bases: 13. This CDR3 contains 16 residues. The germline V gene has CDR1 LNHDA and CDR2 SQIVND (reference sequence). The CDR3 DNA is TGTGCCAGTAGTCCTGGACAGGGAAGTATCGGGGAGACCCAGTACTTC. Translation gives CASSPGQGSIGETQYF.

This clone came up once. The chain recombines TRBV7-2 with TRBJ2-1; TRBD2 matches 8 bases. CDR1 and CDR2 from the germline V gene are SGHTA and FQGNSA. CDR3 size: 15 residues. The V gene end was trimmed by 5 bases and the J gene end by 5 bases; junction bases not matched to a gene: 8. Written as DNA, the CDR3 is TGTGCCAGCAGCCGCGGGACTAGAGGGGACAATGAGCAGTTCTTC. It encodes CASSRGTRGDNEQFF.

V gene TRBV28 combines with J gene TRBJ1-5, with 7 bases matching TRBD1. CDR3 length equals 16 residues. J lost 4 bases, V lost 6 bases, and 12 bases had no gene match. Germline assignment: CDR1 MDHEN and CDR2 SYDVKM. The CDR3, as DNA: TGTGCCAGCAGCTTGGTCCTACAGGGGAAGAATCAGCCCCAGCATTTT. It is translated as CASSLVLQGKNQPQHF.